This paragraph reports one T cell receptor (beta chain). The antigen is undetermined. This sample is part of a study of OX40 agonist ivuxolimab in advanced cancers. About the study: People who had prior anti-PD-1, anti-PD-L1 or anti-CTLA-4 therapy could take part, and around 43% had some. Study results and caveats: Certain nonresponding patients likewise had low normalized T-cell clonal expansion. In the expanded peripheral T cells, antigen specificity was never determined.

Trimming took 0 bases from V and 6 from J, leaving 9 bases between them. CDR3 length: 14 residues. From germline, CDR1 is SGDLS and CDR2 YYNGEE. Assay used: immunoSEQ multiplex PCR; TCRdb lists only in-frame clones, some missing. This sample has roughly 11,000 clones, with approximately 76% found just once. Sequencing used CD4+ or CD8+ T cells sorted from blood, obtained in a trial of the OX40 agonist ivuxolimab. The chain joins TRBV9 to TRBJ2-2; D ambiguous. The clonotype comes from an adult with an advanced solid tumor such as melanoma, head and neck, liver or kidney cancer. The CDR3 nucleotides are TGTGCCAGCAGCGTAGAACATGTTCCCGGGGAGCTGTTTTTT. This codes for CASSVEHVPGELFF.